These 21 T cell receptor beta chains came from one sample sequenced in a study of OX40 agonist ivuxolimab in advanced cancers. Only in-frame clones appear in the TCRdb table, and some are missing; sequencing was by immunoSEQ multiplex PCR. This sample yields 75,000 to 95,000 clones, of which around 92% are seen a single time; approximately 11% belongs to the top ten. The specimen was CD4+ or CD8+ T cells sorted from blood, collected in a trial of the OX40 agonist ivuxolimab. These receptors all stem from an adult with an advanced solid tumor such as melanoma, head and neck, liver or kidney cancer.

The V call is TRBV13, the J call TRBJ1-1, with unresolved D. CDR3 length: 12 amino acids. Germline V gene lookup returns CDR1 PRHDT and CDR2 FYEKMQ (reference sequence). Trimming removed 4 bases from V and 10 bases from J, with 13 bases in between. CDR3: CASSSRSPAAFF. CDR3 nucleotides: TGTGCCAGCAGCTCAAGATCTCCTGCAGCTTTCTTT.

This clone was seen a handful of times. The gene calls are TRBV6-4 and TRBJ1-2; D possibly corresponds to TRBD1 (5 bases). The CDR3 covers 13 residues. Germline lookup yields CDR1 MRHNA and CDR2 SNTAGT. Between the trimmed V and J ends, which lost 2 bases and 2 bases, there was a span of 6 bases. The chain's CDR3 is CASSDRDNYGYTF. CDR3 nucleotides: TGTGCCAGCAGTGACCGGGACAACTATGGCTACACCTTC.

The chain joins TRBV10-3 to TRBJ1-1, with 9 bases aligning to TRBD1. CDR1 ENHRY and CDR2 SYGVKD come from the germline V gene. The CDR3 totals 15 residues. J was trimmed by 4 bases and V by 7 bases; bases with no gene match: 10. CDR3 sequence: CAITQQGAVGTEAFF. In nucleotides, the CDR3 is TGTGCCATCACTCAACAGGGGGCGGTGGGCACTGAAGCTTTCTTT.

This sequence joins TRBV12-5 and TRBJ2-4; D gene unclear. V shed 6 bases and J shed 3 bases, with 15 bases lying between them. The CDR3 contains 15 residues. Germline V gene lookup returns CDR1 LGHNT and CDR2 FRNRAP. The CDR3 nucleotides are TGTGCTAGTGGCCCTCCGGGCTCTGACAAAAACATTCAGTACTTC. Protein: CASGPPGSDKNIQYF.

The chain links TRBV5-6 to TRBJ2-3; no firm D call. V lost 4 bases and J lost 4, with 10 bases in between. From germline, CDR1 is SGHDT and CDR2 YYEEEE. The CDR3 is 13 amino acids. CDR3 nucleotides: TGTGCCAGCAGCAATCCTTATCCAGATACGCAGTATTTT. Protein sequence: CASSNPYPDTQYF.

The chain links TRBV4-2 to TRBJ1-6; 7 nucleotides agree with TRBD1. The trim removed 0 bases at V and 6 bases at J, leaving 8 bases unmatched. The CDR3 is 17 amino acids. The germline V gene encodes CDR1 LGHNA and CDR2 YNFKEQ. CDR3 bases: TGTGCCAGCAGCCAAGAATACGGGACAGCCCTTAATTCACCCCTCCACTTT. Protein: CASSQEYGTALNSPLHF.

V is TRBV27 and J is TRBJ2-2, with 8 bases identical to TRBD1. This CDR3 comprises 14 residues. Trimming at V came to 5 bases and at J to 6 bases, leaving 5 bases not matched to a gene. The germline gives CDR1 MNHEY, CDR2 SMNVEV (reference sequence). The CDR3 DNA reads TGTGCCAGCAGTCCCAGGACAGGGCCCGGGGAGCTGTTTTTT. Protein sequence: CASSPRTGPGELFF.

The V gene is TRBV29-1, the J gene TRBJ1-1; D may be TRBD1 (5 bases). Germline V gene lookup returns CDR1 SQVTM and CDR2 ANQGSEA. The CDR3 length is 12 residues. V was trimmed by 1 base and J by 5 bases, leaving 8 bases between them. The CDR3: CSVEGGGTEAFF. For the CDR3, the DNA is TGCAGCGTTGAAGGCGGGGGGACTGAAGCTTTCTTT.

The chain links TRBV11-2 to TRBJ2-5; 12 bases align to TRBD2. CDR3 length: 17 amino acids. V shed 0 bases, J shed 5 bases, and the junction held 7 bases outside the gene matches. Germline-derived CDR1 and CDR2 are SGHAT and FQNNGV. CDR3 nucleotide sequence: TGTGCCAGCAGCTTAGAACCTAGCGGGGGGGCCCGGGAGACCCAGTACTTC. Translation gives CASSLEPSGGARETQYF.

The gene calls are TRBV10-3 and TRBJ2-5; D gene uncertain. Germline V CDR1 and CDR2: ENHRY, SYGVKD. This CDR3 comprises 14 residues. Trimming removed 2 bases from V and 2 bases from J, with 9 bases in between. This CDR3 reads CAISEPDGQETQYF. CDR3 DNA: TGTGCCATCAGTGAGCCGGACGGGCAAGAGACCCAGTACTTC.

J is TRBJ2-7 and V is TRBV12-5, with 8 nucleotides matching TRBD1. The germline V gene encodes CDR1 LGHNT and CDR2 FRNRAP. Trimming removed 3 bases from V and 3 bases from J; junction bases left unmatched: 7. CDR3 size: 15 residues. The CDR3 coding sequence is TGTGCTAGTGGTTTTCCCGGGACAGGTCTCTACGAGCAGTACTTC. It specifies CASGFPGTGLYEQYF.

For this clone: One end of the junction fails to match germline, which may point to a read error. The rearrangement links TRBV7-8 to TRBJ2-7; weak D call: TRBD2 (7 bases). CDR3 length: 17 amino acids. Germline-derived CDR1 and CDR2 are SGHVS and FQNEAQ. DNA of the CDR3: TGTGCCAGCAGTGCTAGGGCCCTGGGAGGGGGGTCCTCCGAGCAGTACTTC. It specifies CASSARALGGGSSEQYF.

This CDR3 is CASSVVATSYNEQFF. CDR3 in DNA: TGTGCCAGCAGCGTAGTGGCCACAAGCTACAATGAGCAGTTCTTC. This sequence joins TRBV9 and TRBJ2-1; D unclear. The CDR3 covers 15 residues. Trimming took off 0 bases at V and 3 bases at J, with 10 bases between the two ends. The germline gives CDR1 SGDLS, CDR2 YYNGEE.

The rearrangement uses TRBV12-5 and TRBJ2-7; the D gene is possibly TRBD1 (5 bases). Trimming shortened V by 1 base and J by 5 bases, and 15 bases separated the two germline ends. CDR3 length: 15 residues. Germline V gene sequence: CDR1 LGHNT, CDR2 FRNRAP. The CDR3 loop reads CASGLGQTPGHEQYF. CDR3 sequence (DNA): TGTGCTAGTGGTTTGGGACAGACTCCCGGCCACGAGCAGTACTTC.

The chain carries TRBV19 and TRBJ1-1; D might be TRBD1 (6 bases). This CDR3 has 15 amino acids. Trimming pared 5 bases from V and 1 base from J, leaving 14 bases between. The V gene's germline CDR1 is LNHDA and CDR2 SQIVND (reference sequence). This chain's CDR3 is CASSPWTEANTEAFF. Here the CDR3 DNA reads TGTGCCAGTAGTCCGTGGACAGAGGCGAACACTGAAGCTTTCTTT.

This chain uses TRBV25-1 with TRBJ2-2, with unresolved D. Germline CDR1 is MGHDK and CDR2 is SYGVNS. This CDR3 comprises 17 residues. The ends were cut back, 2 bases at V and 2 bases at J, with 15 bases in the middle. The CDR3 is CASSEGDYKGNTGELFF. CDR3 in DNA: TGTGCCAGCAGTGAAGGGGATTACAAGGGAAACACCGGGGAGCTGTTTTTT.

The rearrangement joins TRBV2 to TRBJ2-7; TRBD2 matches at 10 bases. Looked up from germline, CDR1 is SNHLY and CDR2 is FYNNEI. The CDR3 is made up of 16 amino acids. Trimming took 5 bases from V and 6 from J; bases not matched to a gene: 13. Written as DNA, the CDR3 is TGTGCCAGCAGTAGGTCCGAGCGGGGGGGCCGGTCCGAGCAGTACTTC. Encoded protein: CASSRSERGGRSEQYF.

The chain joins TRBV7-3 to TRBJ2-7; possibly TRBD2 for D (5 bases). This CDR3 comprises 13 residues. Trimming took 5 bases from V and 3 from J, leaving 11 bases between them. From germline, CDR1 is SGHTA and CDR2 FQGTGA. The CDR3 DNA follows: TGTGCCAGCAGCATAGGACTGAACTACGAGCAGTACTTC. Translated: CASSIGLNYEQYF. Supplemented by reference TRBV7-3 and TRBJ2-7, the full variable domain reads GAGVSQTPSNKVTEKGKYVELRCDPISGHTALYWYRQSLGQGPEFLIYFQGTGAADDSGLPNDRFFAVRPEGSVSTLKIQRTERGDSAVYLCASSIGLNYEQYFGPGTRLTVT.

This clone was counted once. CDR3 coding DNA: TGTGCCAGCAGTTTAGGGGCCGGACAGGTGAAGAATTCACCCCTCCACTTT. This gives the protein CASSLGAGQVKNSPLHF. The chain employs TRBV27 and TRBJ1-6, with 7 positions matching TRBD1. V gave up 2 bases and J gave up 7 bases; unmatched junction bases: 11. Germline V CDR1 and CDR2: MNHEY, SMNVEV (reference sequence). CDR3 size: 17 residues.

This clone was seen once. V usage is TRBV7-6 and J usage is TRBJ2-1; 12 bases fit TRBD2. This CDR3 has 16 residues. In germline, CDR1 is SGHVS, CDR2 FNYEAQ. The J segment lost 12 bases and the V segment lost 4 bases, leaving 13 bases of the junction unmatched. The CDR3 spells CASSSPMSSGGVGQFF. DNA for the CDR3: TGTGCCAGCAGCTCCCCTATGTCTAGCGGGGGGGTTGGGCAGTTCTTC.

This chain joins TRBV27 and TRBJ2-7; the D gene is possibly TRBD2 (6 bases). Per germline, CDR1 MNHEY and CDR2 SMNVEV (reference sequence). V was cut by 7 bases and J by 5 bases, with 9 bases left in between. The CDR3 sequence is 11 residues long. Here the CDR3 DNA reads TGTGCCAGCAAGGAGGGTAACGAGCAGTACTTC. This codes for CASKEGNEQYF.